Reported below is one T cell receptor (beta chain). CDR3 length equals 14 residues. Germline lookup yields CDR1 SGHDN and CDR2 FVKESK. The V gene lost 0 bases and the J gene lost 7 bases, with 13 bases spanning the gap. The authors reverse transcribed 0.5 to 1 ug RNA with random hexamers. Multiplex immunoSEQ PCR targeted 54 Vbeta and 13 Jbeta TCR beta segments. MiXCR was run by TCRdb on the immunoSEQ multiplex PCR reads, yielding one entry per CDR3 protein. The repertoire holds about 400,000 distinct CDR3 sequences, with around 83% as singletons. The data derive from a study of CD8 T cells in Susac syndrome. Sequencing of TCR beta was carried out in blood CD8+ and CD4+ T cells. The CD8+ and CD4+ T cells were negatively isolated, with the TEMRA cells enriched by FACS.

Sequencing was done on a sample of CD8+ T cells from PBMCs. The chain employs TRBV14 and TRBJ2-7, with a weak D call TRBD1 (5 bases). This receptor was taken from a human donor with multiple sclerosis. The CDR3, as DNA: TGTGCCAGCAGCCAAGAAGGGGTACCGTGGGAGCAGTACTTC. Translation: CASSQEGVPWEQYF.